These 16 T cell receptor beta chains were all obtained from the same sample, sequenced in a study of blood T cells in healthy people across ages (dated by TCRdb to about 2015). Receptors were amplified or captured by 5' RACE. The data were produced on an Illumina HiSeq 2500. A second PCR of roughly 6 to 11 cycles was run with a J-beta primer mix and a sample-barcoded 5' primer. TCRdb trimmed the raw reads at Q25, called clones with MiXCR and kept productive beta chains. Each entry merges the rows of one CDR3 protein and shows their most common DNA and genes. This sample comprises more than 600,000 distinct CDR3 sequences, 25% of them detected only once. The top ten hold more than 7.5% of the sample. These records were also assigned to another study, of T cells of mothers and their children.

Material: blood. These receptors were collected from a boy between 10 and 17 years old in good health.

V usage is TRBV7-2 and J usage is TRBJ1-5; 9 nucleotides agree with TRBD1. The V and J ends lost 5 bases and 5 bases, in that order; junction bases with no gene match: 7. Germline loops: CDR1 SGHTA, CDR2 FQGNSA. This CDR3 contains 15 residues. Here the CDR3 reads CASSIQDRGDQPQHF. The CDR3 coding sequence is TGTGCCAGCAGCATACAGGACAGGGGAGATCAGCCCCAGCATTTT.

This clonotype was counted only a few times. The chain recombines TRBV20-1 with TRBJ1-4; the D is unclear. V dropped 3 bases and J dropped 5 bases, with 4 bases sitting between them. This CDR3 has 11 residues. Germline V gene lookup returns CDR1 DFQATT and CDR2 SNEGSKA (reference sequence). The CDR3 sequence is CSASWNEKLFF. CDR3 sequence (DNA): TGCAGTGCTAGCTGGAATGAAAAACTGTTTTTT.

This clonotype was counted many times. The chain has TRBV27 and TRBJ2-1; 13 bases fit TRBD2. This CDR3 is built from 15 residues. CDR1 is MNHEY and CDR2 is SMNVEV in the germline V gene (reference sequence). J gave up 4 bases and V 4 bases, and 1 base lay outside the gene matches. CDR3 DNA: TGTGCCAGCAGTTCGACTAGCGGGGGGTACAATGAGCAGTTCTTC. Translated, it gives CASSSTSGGYNEQFF.

This clonotype has just a few counts. Mismatch with germline at one junction end may stem from a read error. The V and J genes are TRBV9 and TRBJ2-2, with D possibly matching TRBD2 (6 bases). This CDR3 contains 13 residues. Per germline, CDR1 SGDLS and CDR2 YYNGEE. As DNA, the CDR3 is TGTGCCAACAGCGTAGGAGGGACCGGGGAGCTGTTTTTT. Its translation is CANSVGGTGELFF.

The gene calls are TRBV10-3 and TRBJ2-5, with D possibly TRBD2 on 5 matching bases. TRBJ2-1 matches the DNA end more closely, so the J call is doubtful. Per the germline V gene, CDR1 is ENHRY and CDR2 is SYGVKD. The CDR3 covers 13 residues. CDR3 nucleotide sequence: TGTGCCATCAGTGGCTCCCGGGAAGGTGAGCAGTTCTTC. Protein sequence: CAISGSREGEQFF.

This clonotype appeared a few times. The chain couples TRBV5-1 to TRBJ2-3; no clear D. V was trimmed by 0 bases and J by 0 bases, leaving 8 bases between them. In germline, CDR1 is SGHRS, CDR2 YFSETQ. This CDR3 is built from 15 residues. The CDR3 nucleotides read TGCGCCAGCAGCTTGGAGAATCCTAGCACAGATACGCAGTATTTT. This codes for CASSLENPSTDTQYF.

At least ten counts were recorded for this clonotype. The genes are TRBV5-1 and TRBJ2-7; no clear D. V lost 0 bases and J 4 bases, leaving 8 bases between the germline ends. Germline CDR1 SGHRS, CDR2 YFSETQ. The CDR3 is 13 residues long. DNA of the CDR3: TGCGCCAGCAGCTTGGCCGGAAATTACGAGCAGTACTTC. This gives the protein CASSLAGNYEQYF.

The table lists this clonotype with a few counts. The chain couples TRBV29-1 to TRBJ2-3; D is uncertain. The CDR3 length is 14 residues. Germline V gene sequence: CDR1 SQVTM, CDR2 ANQGSEA. V was pared by 1 base and J by 1 base, with 9 bases between. Here the CDR3 reads CSVEAEVGTDTQYF. CDR3 sequence (DNA): TGCAGCGTTGAAGCTGAGGTTGGCACAGATACGCAGTATTTT.

This clonotype was found a few times. The genes are TRBV7-2 and TRBJ1-4; no firm D call. The length of the CDR3 is 14 residues. CDR1 is SGHTA, CDR2 FQGNSA, per germline. V was cut by 4 bases and J by 6 bases, with 12 bases left in between. The CDR3 sequence is CASSSPGEDEKLFF. DNA of the CDR3: TGTGCCAGCAGCTCCCCCGGGGAGGATGAAAAACTGTTTTTT.

This clonotype was counted a few times. The genes are TRBV7-2 and TRBJ1-3; the D gene is possibly TRBD1 (6 bases). From germline, CDR1 is SGHTA and CDR2 FQGNSA. This CDR3 contains 16 residues. Between the trimmed V and J ends, which lost 4 bases and 0 bases, there was a span of 13 bases. CDR3 sequence reads: CASSSSGGYSGNTIYF. The CDR3 DNA is TGTGCCAGCAGCTCTAGTGGGGGCTACTCTGGAAACACCATATATTTT. Based on the CDR3 plus reference TRBV7-2 and TRBJ1-3, the full variable domain is GAGVSQSPSNKVTEKGKDVELRCDPISGHTALYWYRQSLGQGLEFLIYFQGNSAPDKSGLPSDRFSAERTGGSVSTLTIQRTQQEDSAVYLCASSSSGGYSGNTIYFGEGSWLTVV.

This clonotype has a handful of counts. The DNA for the CDR3 is TGTGCCAGTCCCCGGGACACGGGACCGAGGGGGCAGTTCTTC. Translated, it gives CASPRDTGPRGQFF. The rearrangement uses TRBV28 and TRBJ2-5; tentatively, D is TRBD1 (6 bases). The J call is doubtful: the DNA matches TRBJ2-1 better. The CDR3 contains 14 residues. Per the germline V gene, CDR1 is MDHEN and CDR2 is SYDVKM.

The J gene is TRBJ1-4, the V gene TRBV4-3; no definite D call. V lost 3 bases, J lost 8 bases, and 16 bases lay in between. This CDR3 spans 15 amino acids. The germline gives CDR1 LGHNA, CDR2 YSLEER. In DNA, the CDR3 is TGCGCCAGCAGCCACCGGACTGGACTCAAAGAAAAACTGTTTTTT. Its protein product is CASSHRTGLKEKLFF.

The genes are TRBV5-1 and TRBJ2-5, with a possible D match to TRBD1 (6 bases). Trimming left V 0 bases short and J 4 bases short, with 19 bases between. From germline, CDR1 is SGHRS and CDR2 YFSETQ. The CDR3 length is 17 residues. CDR3 loop: CASSLGGEAGVGETQYF. The CDR3 DNA reads TGCGCCAGCAGCTTGGGCGGCGAGGCAGGGGTCGGAGAGACCCAGTACTTC.

The table lists this clonotype with many counts. V and J are TRBV12-3 or TRBV12-4 and TRBJ2-1; 13 bases agree with TRBD2. J lost 4 bases, V lost 1 base, and 13 bases had no gene match. The CDR3 loop spans 20 amino acids. The CDR3 bases are TGTGCCAGCAGTTTAGATTGGACTAGCGGGAGACAATTCCGGTACAATGAGCAGTTCTTC. It codes for CASSLDWTSGRQFRYNEQFF.

This clonotype was seen only a few times. The chain couples TRBV11-1 to TRBJ2-2; perhaps TRBD1 as D (6 bases). Germline CDR1 is SGHAT and CDR2 is FQDESV (reference sequence). Trimming stripped 1 base from V and 1 base from J, with 10 bases between. The CDR3 length is 16 residues. The CDR3 DNA reads as TGTGCCAGCAGCTTAGTCCTGGGACAGAACACCGGGGAGCTGTTTTTT. This gives the protein CASSLVLGQNTGELFF.

The chain recombines TRBV7-9 with TRBJ2-3; D uncertain. The CDR3 loop spans 16 amino acids. CDR1 is SEHNR, CDR2 FQNEAQ, per germline (reference sequence). V lost 0 bases and J lost 1, with 11 bases in between. The CDR3 protein is CASSLADAEGTDTQYF. CDR3 nucleotides: TGTGCCAGCAGCTTAGCCGACGCCGAGGGCACAGATACGCAGTATTTT.